Following are 9 T cell receptor beta chains from one sample sequenced in a study of cytomegalovirus exposure and HLA in healthy donors (dated by TCRdb to about 2017). Preparation of the library involved the immunoSEQ multiplex PCR assay. For the multiplex PCR, a mixture combining 60 forward primers for TCR Vbeta segments and 13 reverse primers for TCR Jbeta segments was used. Imported from immuneACCESS, the table was reduced by TCRdb to in-frame sequences with V and J called. These copies leave out some clones; in studies compared against another copy, an unresolved V gene accounts for under half, and the cause of the remainder is not known. This sample comprises about 140,000 clones, 88% of them detected only once. Together, the top ten hold around 0.5% of the sample. Material: PBMCs. Receptors were obtained from a woman aged 40 to 50 in good health and CMV-seronegative.

The chain joins TRBV11-3 to TRBJ2-2, with 10 bases identical to TRBD2. Germline trimming cut 5 bases from V and 7 bases from J; bases unmatched to any gene: 10. The CDR3 loop spans 16 amino acids. Germline CDR1 is SGHNT and CDR2 is YENEEA. The chain's CDR3 is CASSRTRLAGVGELFF. The CDR3 region has the DNA TGTGCCAGCAGCCGAACCCGGCTAGCGGGAGTCGGGGAGCTGTTTTTT.

The rearrangement links TRBV5-6 to TRBJ1-3; no firm D call. The germline V and J ends were trimmed by 0 bases and 0 bases, with 7 bases remaining between them. The germline V gene encodes CDR1 SGHDT and CDR2 YYEEEE. The CDR3 has 15 amino acids. CDR3 region: CASSLARVSGNTIYF. In nucleotides, the CDR3 is TGTGCCAGCAGCTTGGCGCGGGTCTCTGGAAACACCATATATTTT.

This sequence joins TRBV19 and TRBJ1-1; unclear D gene. The CDR3 has 13 residues. Germline values: CDR1 LNHDA, CDR2 SQIVND (reference sequence). Trimming took 3 bases from V and 5 from J, leaving 10 bases between them. This chain's CDR3 is CASSIPPGTEAFF. For the CDR3, the DNA is TGTGCCAGTAGTATTCCGCCAGGAACTGAAGCTTTCTTT.

V gene TRBV28 combines with J gene TRBJ1-4; the D is unclear. Germline lookup yields CDR1 MDHEN and CDR2 SYDVKM. Trimming shortened V by 5 bases and J by 2 bases, and 12 bases separated the two germline ends. CDR3 length equals 15 residues. The CDR3 loop is CASSPAGDTNEKLFF. CDR3 bases: TGTGCCAGCAGTCCAGCCGGGGATACTAATGAAAAACTGTTTTTT.

This rearrangement joins TRBV13 to TRBJ2-6; tentatively, D is TRBD2 (6 bases). Germline V lookup: CDR1 PRHDT, CDR2 FYEKMQ (reference sequence). V lost 5 bases and J lost 2, with 37 bases in between. CDR3 length: 24 amino acids. The CDR3 sequence is CASSEPGLNFAVEGPLTGANVLTF. The CDR3 nucleotides read TGTGCCAGCAGCGAACCCGGACTAAATTTCGCCGTAGAGGGACCCTTGACTGGGGCCAACGTCCTGACTTTC.

This clone was seen once. V gene TRBV10-3 combines with J gene TRBJ2-5; 7 bases align to TRBD1. This CDR3 comprises 14 residues. Looked up from germline, CDR1 is ENHRY and CDR2 is SYGVKD. V lost 6 bases, J lost 2 bases, and 6 bases stayed unmatched. The CDR3 DNA is TGTGCCATCAGGGCGGACAGGAGGCAAGAGACCCAGTACTTC. It is translated as CAIRADRRQETQYF.

The chain employs TRBV6-5 and TRBJ2-5; D perhaps matches TRBD2 (6 bases). The germline V gene has CDR1 MNHEY and CDR2 SVGAGI. Between the trimmed V and J ends, which lost 10 bases and 2 bases, there was a span of 17 bases. The CDR3 loop spans 14 amino acids. CDR3 amino acids: CATTPGGTQETQYF. The DNA for the CDR3 is TGTGCCACCACGCCCGGCGGGACTCAAGAGACCCAGTACTTC.

The chain recombines TRBV28 with TRBJ1-5; tentatively, D is TRBD1 (5 bases). Trimming cost V 8 bases and J 5 bases, with 19 bases left between them. Germline-derived CDR1 and CDR2 are MDHEN and SYDVKM. CDR3 length: 15 amino acids. The CDR3 loop reads CASRHLWGHDQPQHF. CDR3 coding DNA: TGTGCCAGCCGTCACTTGTGGGGCCATGATCAGCCCCAGCATTTT.

The chain joins TRBV6-6 to TRBJ1-1; the D gene is possibly TRBD1 (5 bases). CDR1 is MNHNY and CDR2 is SVGAGI in the germline V gene (reference sequence). This CDR3 comprises 13 residues. Deletions cut 5 bases from V and 1 base from J, with 8 bases between. CDR3 sequence (DNA): TGTGCCAGCAGTCAGCAGGGGAACACTGAAGCTTTCTTT. Translation: CASSQQGNTEAFF.